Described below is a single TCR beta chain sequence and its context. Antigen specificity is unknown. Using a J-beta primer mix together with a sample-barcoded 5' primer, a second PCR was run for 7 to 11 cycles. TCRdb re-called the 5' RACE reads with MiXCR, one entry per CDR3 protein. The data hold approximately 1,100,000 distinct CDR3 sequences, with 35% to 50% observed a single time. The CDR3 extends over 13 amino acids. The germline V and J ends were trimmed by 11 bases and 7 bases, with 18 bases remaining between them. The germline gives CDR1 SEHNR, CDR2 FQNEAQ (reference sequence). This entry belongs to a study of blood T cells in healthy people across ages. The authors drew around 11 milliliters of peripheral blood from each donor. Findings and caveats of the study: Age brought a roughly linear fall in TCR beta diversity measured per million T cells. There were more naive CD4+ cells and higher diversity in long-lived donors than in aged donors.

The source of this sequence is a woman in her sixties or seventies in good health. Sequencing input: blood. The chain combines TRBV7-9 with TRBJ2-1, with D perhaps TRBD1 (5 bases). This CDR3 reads CAGAWQAENEQFF. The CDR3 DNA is TGTGCCGGGGCATGGCAGGCGGAGAATGAGCAGTTCTTC.